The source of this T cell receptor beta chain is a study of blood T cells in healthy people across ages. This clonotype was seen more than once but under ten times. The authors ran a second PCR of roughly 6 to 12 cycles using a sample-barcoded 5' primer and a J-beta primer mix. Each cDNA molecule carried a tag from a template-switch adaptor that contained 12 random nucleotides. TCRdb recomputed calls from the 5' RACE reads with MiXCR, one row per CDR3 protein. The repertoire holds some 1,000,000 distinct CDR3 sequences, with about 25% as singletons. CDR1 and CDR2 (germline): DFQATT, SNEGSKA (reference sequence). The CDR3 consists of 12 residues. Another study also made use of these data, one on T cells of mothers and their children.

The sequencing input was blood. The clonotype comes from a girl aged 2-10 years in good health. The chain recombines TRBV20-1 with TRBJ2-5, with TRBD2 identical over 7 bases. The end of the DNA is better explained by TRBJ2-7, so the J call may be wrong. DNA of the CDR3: TGCAGTGCTAGTGGGGGGGCCTACGAGCAGTACTTC. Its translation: CSASGGAYEQYF.